This TCR beta chain was identified in a study of T cell responses to AZD1222 COVID-19 vaccine. Overall study results and limits: Recipients of AZD1222 seropositive at baseline numbered only 6 or 7. As reported, nearly half of all spike-specific TCRs target variant regions that are unmutated. The sample set comprised mostly white British donors with more females, and clonal diversity was possibly underestimated. Sampled repertoires all dated from after the peak T cell response.

In germline, CDR1 is LNHDA, CDR2 SQIVND (reference sequence). This CDR3 is 12 amino acids long. V lost 6 bases to trimming and J lost 9 bases; unmatched junction nucleotides: 1. Regarding this clone: No antigen is known for it.

Sequencing used immunoSEQ multiplex PCR; TCRdb keeps in-frame clones, though not all of them. The sample records approximately 80,000 clones, nearly 90% being singletons. V gene TRBV19 combines with J gene TRBJ1-6; 8 nucleotides align to TRBD1. The sequence derives from an adult in good health. The source material was peripheral blood, sampled on day 0 of MenACWY control vaccination. DNA for the CDR3: TGTGCCAGTAGCACAGGGGGTTCACCCCTCCACTTT. The encoded protein is CASSTGGSPLHF. The variable domain in full, with the rest retrieved from reference TRBV19 and TRBJ1-6, is DGGITQSPKYLFRKEGQNVTLSCEQNLNHDAMYWYRQDPGQGLRLIYYSQIVNDFQKGDIAEGYSVSREKKESFPLTVTSAQKNPTAFYLCASSTGGSPLHFGNGTRLTVT.